The clone carrying this T cell receptor beta chain was seen a handful of times. MiXCR, applied by TCRdb to the 5' RACE reads, yields one record per CDR3 protein. The sample carries some 150,000 distinct CDR3 sequences, about a fifth recorded once. The CDR3 extends over 14 amino acids. Trimming took 4 bases from V and 5 from J, leaving 15 bases between them. In germline, CDR1 is SQVTM, CDR2 ANQGSEA. This specimen comes from a study of T-cell memory formation after mild COVID-19. The chain combines TRBV29-1 with TRBJ2-1, with D possibly TRBD2 on 5 matching bases. Specimen: PBMCs or a T cell subset sorted from them (not recorded which). The clonotype comes from an adult woman who had mild COVID-19 (a few samples of this study predate the infection). Cell type and time point are not known. The CDR3 region is CSVAGLARNNEQFF. CDR3 coding DNA: TGCAGCGTTGCTGGCCTAGCCCGTAACAATGAGCAGTTCTTC.